The 19 T cell receptor beta chains given below trace back to one sample, sequenced in a study of siplizumab effects on memory and regulatory T cells. Data came from immunoSEQ multiplex PCR; TCRdb stores just in-frame clones and leaves some out. This sample has approximately 56,000 clones, with around 97% found just once. Sequencing was performed on naive CD8+ T cells sorted from blood. The receptors derive from a human donor in good health.

The rearrangement uses TRBV7-3 and TRBJ2-7, with D perhaps matching TRBD1 (6 bases). V was cut by 5 bases and J by 3 bases, with 17 bases left in between. The CDR3 length is 15 residues. Germline-derived CDR1 and CDR2 are SGHTA and FQGTGA. The CDR3 DNA follows: TGTGCCAGCAGCATACCCGCCGGACAGCTCTACGAGCAGTACTTC. This translates into CASSIPAGQLYEQYF.

This rearrangement joins TRBV25-1 to TRBJ2-7; 12 bases line up with TRBD1. CDR3 length equals 16 residues. Trimming took 7 bases from V and 3 from J; bases not matched to a gene: 10. The germline CDR1 and CDR2 sequences are MGHDK and SYGVNS. The CDR3 loop is CASTGPGQGAYYEQYF. CDR3 DNA sequence: TGTGCCAGCACCGGACCGGGACAGGGGGCCTACTACGAGCAGTACTTC.

V gene TRBV7-8 combines with J gene TRBJ2-3; 8 bases match TRBD2. The germline V gene has CDR1 SGHVS and CDR2 FQNEAQ. The length of the CDR3 is 17 residues. V was pared by 3 bases and J by 5 bases, with 13 bases of the junction left unmatched. The CDR3 coding sequence is TGTGCCAGCAGCTTGGGGGTTGTGGGACTAGTAGAAGATACGCAGTATTTT. Protein sequence: CASSLGVVGLVEDTQYF.

This clone was seen once. The genes are TRBV27 and TRBJ2-3, with 10 bases fitting TRBD2. V shed 5 bases and J 2 bases; nucleotides not matched to a gene: 7. From germline, CDR1 is MNHEY and CDR2 SMNVEV (reference sequence). The CDR3 runs 16 residues. For the CDR3, the DNA is TGTGCCAGCAGTGAGTCTAGCGGGAGCTCCACAGATACGCAGTATTTT. This codes for CASSESSGSSTDTQYF.

The CDR3 DNA sequence: TGCGCCAGCAGCCCCCAAAGAGGCTACGAGCAGTACTTC. It translates to CASSPQRGYEQYF. The rearrangement links TRBV4-1 to TRBJ2-7; unclear D gene. The germline V and J ends were trimmed by 4 bases and 3 bases, with 10 bases remaining between them. Looked up from germline, CDR1 is MGHRA and CDR2 is YSYEKL. This CDR3 has 13 amino acids.

This chain connects TRBV7-9 to TRBJ2-7; possible D gene TRBD1, 6 bases. Trimming stripped 5 bases from V and 4 bases from J, with 12 bases between. The CDR3 spans 13 residues. CDR1 is SEHNR, CDR2 FQNEAQ, per germline (reference sequence). In DNA form, the CDR3 reads TGTGCCAGCAGCGCCGCAGGGGATTACGAGCAGTACTTC. Its translation is CASSAAGDYEQYF.

Only one count was recorded for this clone. Written as DNA, the CDR3 is TGTGCCAGCAGCTTAGAGACGGCGGGGACCTACGAGCAGTACTTC. Protein: CASSLETAGTYEQYF. The rearrangement uses TRBV7-6 and TRBJ2-7; tentative D call: TRBD2 (6 bases). V was clipped by 1 base and J by 2 bases, with 12 bases between them. The CDR3 runs 15 residues. The germline V gene has CDR1 SGHVS and CDR2 FNYEAQ.

The chain couples TRBV5-4 to TRBJ1-3; the D is unclear. Germline V lookup: CDR1 SGHNT, CDR2 YYREEE (reference sequence). Trimming pared 10 bases from V and 2 bases from J, leaving 13 bases between. There are 13 residues in the CDR3. CDR3 coding DNA: TGTGCCGGTGGGTCCAGGACTGGAAACACCATATATTTT. Its translation: CAGGSRTGNTIYF.

As DNA, the CDR3 is TGTGCCTGGGCGGCGCTGACTAATGAAAAACTGTTTTTT. Protein: CAWAALTNEKLFF. The V and J genes are TRBV30 and TRBJ1-4; D ambiguous. CDR1 and CDR2 from the germline V gene are GTSNPN and SVGIG (reference sequence). This CDR3 region has 13 residues. The V end lost 5 bases, the J end lost 2 bases, and 9 bases lay between the germline ends.

The chain's CDR3 is CASSFVGTEAFF. In nucleotides, the CDR3 is TGTGCCAGCAGCTTCGTGGGCACTGAAGCTTTCTTT. J is TRBJ1-1 and V is TRBV5-6; the D is unclear. Germline values: CDR1 SGHDT, CDR2 YYEEEE. CDR3 length equals 12 residues. Trimming removed 2 bases from V and 4 bases from J, with 6 bases in between.

J is TRBJ2-7 and V is TRBV9; D is perhaps TRBD2 (6 bases). V was clipped by 0 bases and J by 6 bases, with 10 bases between them. The CDR3 covers 13 residues. Germline CDR1 reads SGDLS; CDR2 reads YYNGEE. The CDR3 spells CASSVAAGREQYF. The CDR3 nucleotides read TGTGCCAGCAGCGTAGCCGCGGGGCGCGAGCAGTACTTC.

V gene TRBV5-1 combines with J gene TRBJ1-1; TRBD1 matches at 10 bases. The CDR3 loop spans 14 amino acids. CDR1 SGHRS and CDR2 YFSETQ come from the germline V gene. After removal of 3 bases from V and 2 bases from J, the junction contained 1 base not matched to a gene. The CDR3: CASSSTGGNTEAFF. The CDR3 region has the DNA TGCGCCAGCAGCTCGACAGGGGGCAACACTGAAGCTTTCTTT. Looking up the rest from reference TRBV5-1 and TRBJ1-1 gives the full variable domain: KAGVTQTPRYLIKTRGQQVTLSCSPISGHRSVSWYQQTPGQGLQFLFEYFSETQRNKGNFPGRFSGRQFSNSRSEMNVSTLELGDSALYLCASSSTGGNTEAFFGQGTRLTVV.

V gene TRBV6-5 combines with J gene TRBJ2-7; possible D gene TRBD2, 5 bases. The CDR3 runs to 15 residues. With 2 bases removed from V and 0 bases from J, the gap between germline ends came to 11 bases. Germline CDR1 is MNHEY and CDR2 is SVGAGI. CDR3 sequence: CASSYEGGTSYEQYF. The CDR3 DNA reads TGTGCCAGCAGTTACGAGGGCGGAACCTCCTACGAGCAGTACTTC.

This clone came up once. V is TRBV28 and J is TRBJ2-7; D could derive from TRBD1 or TRBD2 (5 bases each). V gave up 8 bases and J gave up 2 bases, with 13 bases separating them. The CDR3 is 13 amino acids. Germline CDR1 and CDR2: MDHEN and SYDVKM. The CDR3 loop is CASRGGLTYEQYF. The DNA for the CDR3 is TGTGCCAGCCGGGGCGGGTTAACCTACGAGCAGTACTTC.

The chain combines TRBV7-3 with TRBJ2-1; 12 bases align to TRBD2. V shed 3 bases, J shed 6 bases, and the junction held 3 bases outside the gene matches. This CDR3 has 15 residues. Germline CDR1 is SGHTA and CDR2 is FQGTGA. CDR3 amino acids: CASSFGLAGSNEQFF. The CDR3 DNA is TGTGCCAGCAGCTTTGGACTAGCGGGGTCCAATGAGCAGTTCTTC.

The V call is TRBV25-1, the J call TRBJ2-7; D may be TRBD1 (6 bases). V lost 4 bases and J 0 bases, leaving 13 bases between the germline ends. In germline, CDR1 is MGHDK, CDR2 SYGVNS. This CDR3 has 15 residues. The CDR3 is CASSGPRGSSYEQYF. The DNA of the CDR3 is TGTGCCAGCAGTGGGCCCAGGGGCAGCTCCTACGAGCAGTACTTC.

The chain employs TRBV9 and TRBJ2-5, with 9 bases matching TRBD2. The CDR3 totals 15 residues. The germline V gene encodes CDR1 SGDLS and CDR2 YYNGEE. The V gene end was trimmed by 4 bases and the J gene end by 3 bases; junction bases not matched to a gene: 7. CDR3 DNA sequence: TGTGCCAGCAGCCCGGATGGACTAGCGAAAGAGACCCAGTACTTC. Its protein is CASSPDGLAKETQYF.

This clone appeared a single time. The chain couples TRBV9 to TRBJ2-3; 13 bases map to TRBD2. V shed 1 base and J 5 bases; nucleotides not matched to a gene: 4. The length of the CDR3 is 16 residues. Germline V gene lookup returns CDR1 SGDLS and CDR2 YYNGEE. CDR3 in amino acids: CASSVTSGRARDTQYF. CDR3 sequence (DNA): TGTGCCAGCAGCGTAACTAGCGGGAGGGCCCGAGATACGCAGTATTTT.

The chain recombines TRBV6-5 with TRBJ2-1, with TRBD2 as a possible D gene (5 bases). The germline V gene has CDR1 MNHEY and CDR2 SVGAGI. The CDR3 loop spans 12 amino acids. V was pared by 5 bases and J by 7 bases, with 9 bases between. This CDR3 reads CASSIGGNEQFF. CDR3 sequence (DNA): TGTGCCAGCAGTATCGGAGGTAATGAGCAGTTCTTC.